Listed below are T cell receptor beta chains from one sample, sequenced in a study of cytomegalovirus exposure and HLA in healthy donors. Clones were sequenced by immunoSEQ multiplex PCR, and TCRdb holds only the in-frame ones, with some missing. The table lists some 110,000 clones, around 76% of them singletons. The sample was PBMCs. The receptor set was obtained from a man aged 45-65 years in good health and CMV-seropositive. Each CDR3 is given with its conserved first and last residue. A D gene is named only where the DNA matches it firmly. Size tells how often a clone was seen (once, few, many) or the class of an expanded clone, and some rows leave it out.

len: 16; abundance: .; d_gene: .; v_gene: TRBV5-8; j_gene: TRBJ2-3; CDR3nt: TGTGCCAGCAGCTTGGGGCGGGGAATTTTGGCAGATACGCAGTATTTT; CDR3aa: CASSLGRGILADTQYF
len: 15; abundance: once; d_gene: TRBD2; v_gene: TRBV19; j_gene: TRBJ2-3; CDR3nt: TGTGCCAGTAGTATTCTAGCGGGAGCGAGAGATACGCAGTATTTT; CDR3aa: CASSILAGARDTQYF
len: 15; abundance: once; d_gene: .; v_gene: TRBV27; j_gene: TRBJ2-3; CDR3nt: TGTGCCAGCAGTCCTCTGCTAAGTTACTCAGATACGCAGTATTTT; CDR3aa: CASSPLLSYSDTQYF
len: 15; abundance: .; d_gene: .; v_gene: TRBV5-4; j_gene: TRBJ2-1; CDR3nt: TGTGCCAGCAGCTTGCCCGGAGCGCAAAACAATGAGCAGTTCTTC; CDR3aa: CASSLPGAQNNEQFF
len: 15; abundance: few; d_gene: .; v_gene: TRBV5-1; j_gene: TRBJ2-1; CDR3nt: TGCGCCAGCAGCACGGCGGGGGCCCCCTACAATGAGCAGTTCTTC; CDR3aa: CASSTAGAPYNEQFF
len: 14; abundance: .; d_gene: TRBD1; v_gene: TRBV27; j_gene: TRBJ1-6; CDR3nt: TGTGCCAGCAGGCGGGGACAGGGTTGGTCACCCCTCCACTTT; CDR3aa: CASRRGQGWSPLHF
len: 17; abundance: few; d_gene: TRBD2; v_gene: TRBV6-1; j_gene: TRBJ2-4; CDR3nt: TGTGCCAGCAGTGAGACAAGGACTAGCCGAACCCGGGACATTCAGTACTTC; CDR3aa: CASSETRTSRTRDIQYF
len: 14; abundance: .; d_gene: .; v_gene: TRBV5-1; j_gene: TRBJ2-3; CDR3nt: TGCGCCAGCAGCCCGCCCGACAGGCCAGATACGCAGTATTTT; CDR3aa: CASSPPDRPDTQYF
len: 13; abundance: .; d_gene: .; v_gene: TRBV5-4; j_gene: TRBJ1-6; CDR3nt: TGTGCCAGCAGGGGGACTTGGAGGTCACCCCTCCACTTT; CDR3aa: CASRGTWRSPLHF
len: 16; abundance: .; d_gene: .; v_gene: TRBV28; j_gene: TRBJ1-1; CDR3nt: TGTGCCAGCAGTTCTATTTACAGGGATTTGAACACTGAAGCTTTCTTT; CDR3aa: CASSSIYRDLNTEAFF
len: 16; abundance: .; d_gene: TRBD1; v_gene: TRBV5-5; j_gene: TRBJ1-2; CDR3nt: TGTGCCAGCAGCTTGGGTGGACAGGGGGGTCCCTATGGCTACACCTTC; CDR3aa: CASSLGGQGGPYGYTF
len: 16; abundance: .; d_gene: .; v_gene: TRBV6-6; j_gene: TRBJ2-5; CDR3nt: TGTGCCAGCAGTTACTCGACAACGGGAGACCGTGAGACCCAGTACTTC; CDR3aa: CASSYSTTGDRETQYF
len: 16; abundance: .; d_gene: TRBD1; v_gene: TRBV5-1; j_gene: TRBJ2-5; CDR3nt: TGCGCCAGCAGCTACAGGGGACAGGGGACTACAGGGGCCCAGTACTTC; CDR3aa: CASSYRGQGTTGAQYF
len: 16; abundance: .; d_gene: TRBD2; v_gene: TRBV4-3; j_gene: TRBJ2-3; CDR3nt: TGCGCCAGCAGCCGGGAGAGGCGGGGGGAACCAGATACGCAGTATTTT; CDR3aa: CASSRERRGEPDTQYF
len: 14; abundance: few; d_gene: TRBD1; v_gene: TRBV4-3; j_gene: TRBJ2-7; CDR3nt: TGCGCCAGCAGCTCCGACAGGGGTAGCCACGAGCAGTACTTC; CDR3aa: CASSSDRGSHEQYF
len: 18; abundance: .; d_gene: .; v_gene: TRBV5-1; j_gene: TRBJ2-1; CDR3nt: TGCGCCAGCATGGTCGACGGGGTAGCGGCGAGCTCCTACAATGAGCAGTTCTTC; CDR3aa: CASMVDGVAASSYNEQFF
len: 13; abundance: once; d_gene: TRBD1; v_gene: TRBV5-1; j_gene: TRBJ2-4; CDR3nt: TGCGCCAGCAGCTTGGGACAGGGAAACATTCAGTACTTC; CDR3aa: CASSLGQGNIQYF
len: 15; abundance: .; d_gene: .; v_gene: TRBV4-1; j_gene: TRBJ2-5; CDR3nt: TGCGCCAGCAGCCAAGCCCAGGGATACCAAGAGACCCAGTACTTC; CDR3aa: CASSQAQGYQETQYF
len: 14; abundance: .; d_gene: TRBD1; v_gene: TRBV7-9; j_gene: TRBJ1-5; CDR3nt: TGTGCCAGCAGCTTCACAGGGGGCAATCAGCCCCAGCATTTT; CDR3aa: CASSFTGGNQPQHF
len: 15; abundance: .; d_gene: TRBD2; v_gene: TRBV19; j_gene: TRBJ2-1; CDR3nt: TGTGCCAGTAGTCCCGGGACTAGCGGGTGGGGTGAGCAGTTCTTC; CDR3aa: CASSPGTSGWGEQFF
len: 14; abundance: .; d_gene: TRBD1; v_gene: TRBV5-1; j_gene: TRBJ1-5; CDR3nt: TGCGCCAGCAGCGAACGGACAGGCGGTCAGCCCCAGCATTTT; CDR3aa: CASSERTGGQPQHF
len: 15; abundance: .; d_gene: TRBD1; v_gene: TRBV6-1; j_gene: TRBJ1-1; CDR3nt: TGTGCCAGCAAATTATTGGGGACAGGCCGCACTGAAGCTTTCTTT; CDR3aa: CASKLLGTGRTEAFF
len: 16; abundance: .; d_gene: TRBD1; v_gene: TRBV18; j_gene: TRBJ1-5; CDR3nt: TGTGCCAGCTCACATTACGGACAGGGCTCCAATCAGCCCCAGCATTTT; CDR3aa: CASSHYGQGSNQPQHF
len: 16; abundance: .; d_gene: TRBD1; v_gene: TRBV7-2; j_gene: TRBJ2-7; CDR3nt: TGTGCCAGCAGCTTAGGTGCCGGGACAGGGGGCTACGAGCAGTACTTC; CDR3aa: CASSLGAGTGGYEQYF
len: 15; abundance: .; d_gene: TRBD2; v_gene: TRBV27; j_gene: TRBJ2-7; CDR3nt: TGTGCCAGCAGTCTACAGACTAGCGGGGGGAGCCTGCAGTACTTC; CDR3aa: CASSLQTSGGSLQYF
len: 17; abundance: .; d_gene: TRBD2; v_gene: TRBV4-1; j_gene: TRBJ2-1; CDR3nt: TGCGCCAGCAGCCATACTAGCGGGAGTAACCTCTACAATGAGCAGTTCTTC; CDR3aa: CASSHTSGSNLYNEQFF
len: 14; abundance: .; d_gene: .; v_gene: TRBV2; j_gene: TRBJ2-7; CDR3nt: TGCGTAGCGAGGGCACCGGGATCATCCTACGAGCAGTACTTC; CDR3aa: CVARAPGSSYEQYF
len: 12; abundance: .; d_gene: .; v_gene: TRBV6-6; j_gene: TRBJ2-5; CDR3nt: TGTGCCAGCAGTCCTACCCTGGAGACCCAGTACTTC; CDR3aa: CASSPTLETQYF
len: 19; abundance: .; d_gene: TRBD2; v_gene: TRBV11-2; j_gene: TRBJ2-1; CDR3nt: TGTGCCAGCAGCTTAGATCCCAGACTAGCGGGGTGGGTATACAATGAGCAGTTCTTC; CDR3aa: CASSLDPRLAGWVYNEQFF
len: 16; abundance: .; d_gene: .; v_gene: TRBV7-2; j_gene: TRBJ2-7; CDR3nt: TGTGCCAGCAGCGTGGCCCCGGGCGGGAACGTCTACGAGCAGTACTTC; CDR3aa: CASSVAPGGNVYEQYF
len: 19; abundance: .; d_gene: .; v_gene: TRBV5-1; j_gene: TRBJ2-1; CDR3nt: TGCGCCAGCAGCTTGGGGCGCTTGGAGGCGTCGTATCGGGTCGATGAGCAGTTCTTC; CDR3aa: CASSLGRLEASYRVDEQFF
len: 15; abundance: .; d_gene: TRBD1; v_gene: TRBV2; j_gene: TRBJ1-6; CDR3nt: TGTGCCAGCAGGTTGACAGGGGGATATAATTCACCCCTCCACTTT; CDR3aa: CASRLTGGYNSPLHF
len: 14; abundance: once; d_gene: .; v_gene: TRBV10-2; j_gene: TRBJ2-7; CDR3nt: TGCGCCAGCAGTTCAAACGGTAGGGGCTACGAGCAGTACTTC; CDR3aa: CASSSNGRGYEQYF
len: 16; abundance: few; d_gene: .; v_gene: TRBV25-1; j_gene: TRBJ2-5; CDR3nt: TGTGCCAGCAGTGCGAACCTCAGGCTATACCAAGAGACCCAGTACTTC; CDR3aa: CASSANLRLYQETQYF
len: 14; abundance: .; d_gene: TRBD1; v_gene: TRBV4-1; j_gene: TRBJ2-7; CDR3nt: TGCGCCAGCAGCCAAGGACAGGGGGCCTACGAGCAGTACTTC; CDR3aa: CASSQGQGAYEQYF
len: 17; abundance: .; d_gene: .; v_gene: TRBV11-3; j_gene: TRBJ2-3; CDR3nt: TGTGCCAGCAGCTTAGCCCCTAGCGGAAGGGGGACAGATACGCAGTATTTT; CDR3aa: CASSLAPSGRGTDTQYF
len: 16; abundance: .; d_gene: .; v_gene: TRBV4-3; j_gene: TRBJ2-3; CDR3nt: TGCGCCAGCAGCCAAGATTACCCGGGACTCACAGATACGCAGTATTTT; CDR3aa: CASSQDYPGLTDTQYF
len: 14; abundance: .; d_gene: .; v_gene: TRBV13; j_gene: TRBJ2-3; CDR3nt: TGTGCCAGCAGCTCCAAAACAGGCACAGATACGCAGTATTTT; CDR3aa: CASSSKTGTDTQYF
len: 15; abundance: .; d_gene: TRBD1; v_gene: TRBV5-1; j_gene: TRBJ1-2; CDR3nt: TGCGCCAGCCGATTGGGACAGGGGGATAACTATGGCTACACCTTC; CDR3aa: CASRLGQGDNYGYTF
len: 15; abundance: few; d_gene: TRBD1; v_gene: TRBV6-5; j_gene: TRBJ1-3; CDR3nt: TGTGCCAGCAGTTCCCTGGACAGGCTGGGAAACACCATATATTTT; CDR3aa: CASSSLDRLGNTIYF
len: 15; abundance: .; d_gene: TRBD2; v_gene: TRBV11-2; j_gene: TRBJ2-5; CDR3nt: TGTGCCAGCAGCAAGACTAGCGGGGGGCAAGAGACCCAGTACTTC; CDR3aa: CASSKTSGGQETQYF
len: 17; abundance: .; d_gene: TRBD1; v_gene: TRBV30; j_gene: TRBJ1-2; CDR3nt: TGTGCCGGCTTGATAACATTACAGGGGAAGACTAACTATGGCTACACCTTC; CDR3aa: CAGLITLQGKTNYGYTF
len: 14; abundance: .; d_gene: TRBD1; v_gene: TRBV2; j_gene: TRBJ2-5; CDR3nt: TGTGCCAGCAAACCGGGACAGCTCCAAGAGACCCAGTACTTC; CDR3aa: CASKPGQLQETQYF
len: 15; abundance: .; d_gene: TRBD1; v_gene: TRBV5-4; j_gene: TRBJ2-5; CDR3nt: TGTGCCAGCAGCTTGGGGGGACAGGGGGCTGAGACCCAGTACTTC; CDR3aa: CASSLGGQGAETQYF
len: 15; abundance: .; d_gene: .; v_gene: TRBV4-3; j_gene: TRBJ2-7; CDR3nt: TGCGCCAGCAGCCAGCGCAGGGATTTTCCCTACGAGCAGTACTTC; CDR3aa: CASSQRRDFPYEQYF